A selection of T cell receptor beta chains follows, all from one sample in a study of T-cell reconstitution after alpha-beta-depleted transplantation in children. TCRdb independently ran MiXCR on the PCR reads; one entry per CDR3 protein. The data hold some 600,000 distinct CDR3 sequences, with 10% to 15% observed a single time. This material consisted of PBMCs, mostly from graft donor cells, taken 360 days after TCRalphabeta/CD19-depleted stem cell transplant. The receptor source for this set is a male patient between 5 and 17 years old who had a stem cell transplant for acute myeloid leukemia, so the T cells may come from the graft donor. Each CDR3 is given with its conserved first and last residue. The D gene is left open where the match is weak. Expanded clones get a size class; other rows say once, few or many, or leave the size out.

clone size	V gene	D gene	J gene	CDR3 DNA	CDR3 protein
few	TRBV7-3	.	TRBJ2-7	TGTGCCAGCAGCAACGACGGGTACGAGCAGTACTTC	CASSNDGYEQYF
.	TRBV9	.	TRBJ2-3	TGTGCCAGCCAGACGTATAGCACAGATACGCAGTATTTT	CASQTYSTDTQYF
many	TRBV28	.	TRBJ2-3	TGTGCCAGCAGTTTATTAGGCGTGTATACGCAGTATTTT	CASSLLGVYTQYF
few	TRBV4-3	TRBD1	TRBJ2-7	TGCGCCAGCAGCCAACGGGACAGGGGGACCTACGAGCAGTACTTC	CASSQRDRGTYEQYF
.	TRBV2	TRBD1	TRBJ2-4	TGTGCCAGCAGTGAAACTGTGGACAGGGTTAAAAACATTCAGTACTTC	CASSETVDRVKNIQYF
few	TRBV29-1	TRBD1	TRBJ1-1	TGCAGCGTTGGGAGGACAGGGGGCGAGGGCACTGAAGCTTTCTTT	CSVGRTGGEGTEAFF
many	TRBV9	.	TRBJ2-1	TGTGCCAGCAGCGTAGTACAACAATACAATGAGCAGTTCTTC	CASSVVQQYNEQFF
many	TRBV29-1	.	TRBJ2-7	TGCAGCGCCGCCAGGAGCTCCTACGAGCAGTACTTC	CSAARSSYEQYF
.	TRBV12-3/TRBV12-4	.	TRBJ2-2	TGTGCCAGTGTATTTAGGGGGGCCGGGGAGCTGTTTTTT	CASVFRGAGELFF
.	TRBV29-1	.	TRBJ2-7	TGCAGCGTTGAATCCAGGGCGTACGAGCAGTACTTC	CSVESRAYEQYF
few	TRBV29-1	.	TRBJ2-5	TGCAGCGTTGCCCTCGGGTCGCGGGGGACCCAGTACTTC	CSVALGSRGTQYF
many	TRBV12-3/TRBV12-4	.	TRBJ1-6	TGTGCCAGCAGTTTACAGGTTGAACCTTCACCCCTCCACTTT	CASSLQVEPSPLHF
.	TRBV27	TRBD2	TRBJ2-1	TGTGCCAGCAGTTTTCGGCCGGGGGGAGGGTCTTACAATGAGCAGTTCTTC	CASSFRPGGGSYNEQFF
few	TRBV30	.	TRBJ2-3	TGTGCCTGGACTGAGGGAGTCCATTGGGTCGGTACGCAGTATTTT	CAWTEGVHWVGTQYF
.	TRBV7-9	TRBD1	TRBJ1-2	TGTGCCAGCAGCTCTAACAGGGGGCAGGGCTATGGCTACACCTTC	CASSSNRGQGYGYTF
many	TRBV29-1	TRBD1	TRBJ2-2	TGCAGCGTACAGGGGGGACCGTACCGCCCGAACACCGGGGAGCTGTTTTTT	CSVQGGPYRPNTGELFF
few	TRBV4-3	.	TRBJ2-7	TGCGCCAGCAGCCAAGATCATCGCAACTACTACTCCTACGAGCAGTACTTC	CASSQDHRNYYSYEQYF
.	TRBV27	.	TRBJ2-1	TGTGCCAGCAGTTGGCGGGACCGGCAGTTCTTC	CASSWRDRQFF
.	TRBV19	TRBD2	TRBJ2-3	TGTGCCAGTAGGCCTACCGGGACTAGCGGACTGAGCACAGATACGCAGTATTTT	CASRPTGTSGLSTDTQYF
few	TRBV12-3/TRBV12-4	.	TRBJ2-1	TGTGCCAGCAGTTTACGGTTTAGATTGGGTGAGCAGTTCTTC	CASSLRFRLGEQFF
.	TRBV20-1	.	TRBJ2-3	TGCAGTGCGCCCCGGGGTGCTTGGTTTACGCAGTATTTT	CSAPRGAWFTQYF
.	TRBV7-2	TRBD2	TRBJ2-3	TGTGCCAGCAGCCATGGACTAGCGGGAGACTCAGGGTATTTT	CASSHGLAGDSGYF
few	TRBV7-2	.	TRBJ1-3	TGTGCCAGCAGCCTAGCGGGACAATCCCTCGACTCGTCTGGAAACACCATATATTTT	CASSLAGQSLDSSGNTIYF
few	TRBV29-1	.	TRBJ2-7	TGCAGCGTGAGGGGGTCGGGAGAGCAGTACTTC	CSVRGSGEQYF
.	TRBV7-2	TRBD2	TRBJ2-3	TGTGCCAGCAGCTCGGGGACTACCACCGACACAGATACGCAGTATTTT	CASSSGTTTDTDTQYF
many	TRBV12-3/TRBV12-4	.	TRBJ2-1	TGTGCCAGCACCGCTGTAAGCTTCGATGAGCAGTTCTTC	CASTAVSFDEQFF
.	TRBV4-2	TRBD1	TRBJ2-6	TGTGCCAGCAGCCCTGATCTAGGGACAGCTCTCTCTGGGGCCAACGTCCTGACTTTC	CASSPDLGTALSGANVLTF
many	TRBV29-1	.	TRBJ2-7	TGCAGCGTTGCGGGCATATCCTACGAGCAGTACTTC	CSVAGISYEQYF
many	TRBV7-8	.	TRBJ2-3	TGTGCCAGCAGCTTAGCGGGGCAGATGACAGATACGCAGTATTTT	CASSLAGQMTDTQYF